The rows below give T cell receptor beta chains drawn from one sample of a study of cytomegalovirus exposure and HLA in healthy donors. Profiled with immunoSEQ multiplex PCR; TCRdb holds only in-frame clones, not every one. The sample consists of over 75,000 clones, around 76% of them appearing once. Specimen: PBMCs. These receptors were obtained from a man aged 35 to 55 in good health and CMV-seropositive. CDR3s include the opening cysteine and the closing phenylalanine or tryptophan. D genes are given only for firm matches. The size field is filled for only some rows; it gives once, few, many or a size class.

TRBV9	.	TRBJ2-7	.	TGTGCCAGCAGCGTAGAGTCAGCGGGCCCCTACGAGCAGTACTTC	CASSVESAGPYEQYF
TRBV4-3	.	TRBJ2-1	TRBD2	TGCGCCAGCAGCCAAGATCCGGCTAGCGGGAGGTCTAGCAAGCAGTTCTTC	CASSQDPASGRSSKQFF
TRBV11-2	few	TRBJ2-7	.	TGTGCCAGCAGCTTTACAGGGTCAGGGTACGAGCAGTACTTC	CASSFTGSGYEQYF
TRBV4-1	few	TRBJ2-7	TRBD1	TGCGCCAGCAGCCTCGGAACTGGGACAGGGACCGGCGAGCAGTACTTC	CASSLGTGTGTGEQYF
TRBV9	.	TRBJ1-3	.	TGTGCCAGCAGCGTAGAGGGAGCCGGTGGAAACACCATATATTTT	CASSVEGAGGNTIYF
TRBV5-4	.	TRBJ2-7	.	TGTGCCAGCAGCTTGGCCCGCGGGACCGCGAACTACGAGCAGTACTTC	CASSLARGTANYEQYF
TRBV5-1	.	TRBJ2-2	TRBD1	TGCGCCAGCAGCGGAAACAGGGGGAACACCGGGGAGCTGTTTTTT	CASSGNRGNTGELFF
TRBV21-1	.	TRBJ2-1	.	TGTGCCAGCAGTACTTGGAGGGGGGACAGGGTCAATGAGCAGTTCTTC	CASSTWRGDRVNEQFF
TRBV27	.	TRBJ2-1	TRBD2	TGTGCCAGCACACGAGCGGGGGAGTACAATGAGCAGTTCTTC	CASTRAGEYNEQFF
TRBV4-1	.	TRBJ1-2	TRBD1	TGCGCCAGCAGCCTTTCCCGACAGGGGTGGGACTATGGCTACACCTTC	CASSLSRQGWDYGYTF
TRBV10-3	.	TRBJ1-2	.	TGTGCCATCAGTGAATCGGCGACTGTTAACTATGGCTACACCTTC	CAISESATVNYGYTF
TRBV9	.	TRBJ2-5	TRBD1	TGTGCCAGCAGCGCGTTGGGGACAGGGGGCGCGGGGGAGACCCAGTACTTC	CASSALGTGGAGETQYF
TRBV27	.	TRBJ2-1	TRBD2	TGTGCCAGCAGCAGGACTAGAAATAACAATGAGCAGTTCTTC	CASSRTRNNNEQFF
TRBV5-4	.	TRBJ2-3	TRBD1	TGTGCCAGCAGCTTGCGATCCGAGGGGGCTACAGATACGCAGTATTTT	CASSLRSEGATDTQYF
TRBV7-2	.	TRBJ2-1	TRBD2	TGTGCCAGCAGCCCCATCGGGGGGGCATCCTACAATGAGCAGTTCTTC	CASSPIGGASYNEQFF
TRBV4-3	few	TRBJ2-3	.	TGCGCCAGCAGCCAAGTACAAAATGCAGATACGCAGTATTTT	CASSQVQNADTQYF
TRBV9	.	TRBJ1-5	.	TGTGCCAGCAGCCTACAGGGTAGCAATCAGCCCCAGCATTTT	CASSLQGSNQPQHF
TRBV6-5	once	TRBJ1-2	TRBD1	TGTGCCAGCAGCGGGACAGGGGGCGGTAATGGCTACACCTTC	CASSGTGGGNGYTF
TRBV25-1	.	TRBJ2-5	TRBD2	TGTGCCAGCGGGGGACTAGCGGGGGGCAGAAGGCAGACCCAGTACTTC	CASGGLAGGRRQTQYF
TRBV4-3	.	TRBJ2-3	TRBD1	TGCGCCAGCCAGGACAGGGGAGGCGCAGATACGCAGTATTTT	CASQDRGGADTQYF
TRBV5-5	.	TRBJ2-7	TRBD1	TGTGCCAGCAGCTTGTTTGTGGGACAGAGCTACGAGCAGTACTTC	CASSLFVGQSYEQYF
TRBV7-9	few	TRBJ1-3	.	TGTGCCAGCAGCTTAGACAGAGCCGGAAACACCATATATTTT	CASSLDRAGNTIYF
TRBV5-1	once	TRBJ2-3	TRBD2	TGCGCCAGCAGCTTGGTGTCTAGCGGGATATTCCCAGATACGCAGTATTTT	CASSLVSSGIFPDTQYF
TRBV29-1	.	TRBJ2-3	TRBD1	TGCAGCGCAGGGGGGACAGGAGGCGGCACAGATACGCAGTATTTT	CSAGGTGGGTDTQYF
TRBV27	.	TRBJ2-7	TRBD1	TGTGCCAGCAGGGATACAGGGGGGAACTACGAGCAGTACTTC	CASRDTGGNYEQYF
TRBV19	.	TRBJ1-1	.	TGTGCCAGTAGTTTTTTGACGGGGAACACTGAAGCTTTCTTT	CASSFLTGNTEAFF